This entry lists 19 T cell receptor beta chains sequenced from one sample in a study of siplizumab effects on memory and regulatory T cells. Profiled with immunoSEQ multiplex PCR; TCRdb holds only in-frame clones, not every one. The sample consists of about 63,000 clones, approximately 87% of them appearing once. The sequenced sample consisted of memory CD4+ T cells sorted from blood. The receptors originated from a human donor in good health.

The V and J genes are TRBV28 and TRBJ2-7; 7 nucleotides align to TRBD2. Germline V gene data show CDR1 as MDHEN and CDR2 as SYDVKM. The J segment lost 6 bases and the V segment lost 2 bases, leaving 10 bases of the junction unmatched. This CDR3 has 15 residues. The CDR3 DNA follows: TGTGCCAGCAGTTTAACCCGGGGGGATCCTCCCGAGCAGTACTTC. Amino acids: CASSLTRGDPPEQYF.

V is TRBV18 and J is TRBJ2-1; 14 bases fit TRBD2. J gave up 11 bases and V 5 bases, and 8 bases lay outside the gene matches. Germline-derived CDR1 and CDR2 are KGHSH and LQKENI. This CDR3 is 15 amino acids long. The CDR3 nucleotides are TGTGCCAGCTCAACACGACTAGCGGGGGGGCTCAAGCAGTTCTTC. Protein: CASSTRLAGGLKQFF.

This chain uses TRBV7-3 with TRBJ2-3, with no clear D. V was clipped by 2 bases and J by 7 bases, with 7 bases between them. CDR3 size: 12 residues. In germline, CDR1 is SGHTA, CDR2 FQGTGA. The CDR3 here is CASSLDANTQYF. The CDR3, as DNA: TGTGCCAGCAGCTTAGACGCGAATACGCAGTATTTT.

The chain couples TRBV30 to TRBJ2-7, with TRBD2 identical over 11 bases. The CDR3 loop spans 15 amino acids. Germline V gene sequence: CDR1 GTSNPN, CDR2 SVGIG (reference sequence). With 3 bases clipped from V and 7 bases from J, the junction kept 11 bases outside the gene matches. The CDR3 DNA is TGTGCCTGGAGAGGGCTAGCGGGAGGCTCGGGGGAGCAGTACTTC. This gives the protein CAWRGLAGGSGEQYF.

The V and J genes are TRBV11-2 and TRBJ2-2, with TRBD2 identical over 7 bases. Losses at the gene ends were 10 bases for V and 5 bases for J; bases not matched to a gene: 13. This CDR3 is 15 amino acids long. Germline V gene lookup returns CDR1 SGHAT and CDR2 FQNNGV. CDR3 region: CATERTSWGTGELFF. CDR3 nucleotide sequence: TGTGCCACCGAACGGACTAGTTGGGGTACCGGGGAGCTGTTTTTT.

The gene calls are TRBV5-1 and TRBJ2-7; D assignment may be TRBD1 or TRBD2 (5 bases each). V lost 1 base, J lost 2 bases, and 13 bases lay in between. Per the germline V gene, CDR1 is SGHRS and CDR2 is YFSETQ. This CDR3 spans 15 amino acids. In nucleotides, the CDR3 is TGCGCCAGCAGCTTGACCGGGACCCAGACCTACGAGCAGTACTTC. This gives the protein CASSLTGTQTYEQYF.

The chain is built from TRBV5-4 and TRBJ2-5; D is undetermined. Germline V CDR1 and CDR2: SGHNT, YYREEE (reference sequence). This CDR3 has 12 residues. The V and J ends lost 1 base and 4 bases respectively, with 5 bases between them. The CDR3 nucleotides read TGTGCCAGCAGCTTGTATGCAGAGACCCAGTACTTC. Protein sequence: CASSLYAETQYF.

This clone was seen only once. V is TRBV10-1 and J is TRBJ1-1; 8 bases agree with TRBD1. The V gene end was trimmed by 6 bases and the J gene end by 2 bases; junction bases not matched to a gene: 8. The CDR3 has 15 residues. Germline CDR1 and CDR2: WNHNN and SYGVQD (reference sequence). CDR3: CASRRQGTRNTEAFF. The CDR3 region has the DNA TGCGCCAGCAGACGACAGGGGACGAGAAACACTGAAGCTTTCTTT.

V and J are TRBV29-1 and TRBJ1-1, with D possibly being TRBD1 (6 bases). Germline V gene lookup returns CDR1 SQVTM and CDR2 ANQGSEA. V lost 6 bases and J 5 bases, leaving 13 bases between the germline ends. This CDR3 contains 12 residues. In DNA form, the CDR3 reads TGCAGCGTAGGGAGGCAGGGGACTGAAGCTTTCTTT. As protein: CSVGRQGTEAFF.

The J gene is TRBJ1-1, the V gene TRBV6-1; no definite D call. The germline CDR1 and CDR2 sequences are MNHNS and SASEGT. The CDR3 is 12 amino acids. V shed 6 bases and J shed 3 bases, with 8 bases lying between them. CDR3 residues: CASRMMDTEAFF. The DNA of the CDR3 is TGTGCCAGCAGGATGATGGACACTGAAGCTTTCTTT.

This sequence joins TRBV7-2 and TRBJ1-1, with 7 bases identical to TRBD1. Germline CDR1 is SGHTA and CDR2 is FQGNSA. V trimming: 1 base; J trimming: 7 bases; junction bases outside the gene matches: 6. The CDR3 has 14 amino acids. As DNA, the CDR3 is TGTGCCAGCAGCTTAGGACAGGGCTTAGTTGAAGCTTTCTTT. Translation gives CASSLGQGLVEAFF.

V gene TRBV6-1 combines with J gene TRBJ2-4; the D gene is possibly TRBD1 (6 bases). Germline loops: CDR1 MNHNS, CDR2 SASEGT. The CDR3 loop spans 14 amino acids. Trimming stripped 6 bases from V and 8 bases from J, with 17 bases between. CDR3 coding DNA: TGTGCCAGCAGGAGGACAGAAACGGGCGACATTCAGTACTTC. It codes for CASRRTETGDIQYF.

The rearrangement uses TRBV7-2 and TRBJ2-3, with D maybe TRBD1 (5 bases). V was trimmed by 1 base and J by 4 bases, leaving 15 bases between them. Germline assignment: CDR1 SGHTA and CDR2 FQGNSA. The CDR3 consists of 16 residues. CDR3 in DNA: TGTGCCAGCAGCTTAGGGGGCTCAGCACAGGCAGATACGCAGTATTTT. Its translation is CASSLGGSAQADTQYF.

The genes are TRBV19 and TRBJ1-3; no firm D call. Trimming removed 8 bases at V and 0 bases at J, with 5 bases between. CDR3 length: 12 residues. Germline CDR1 reads LNHDA; CDR2 reads SQIVND (reference sequence). The CDR3 DNA sequence: TGTGCCAGTGGGCCCTCTGGAAACACCATATATTTT. This encodes CASGPSGNTIYF.

CDR3: CASSPQGNYGYTF. The CDR3 bases are TGTGCCAGCAGCCCACAGGGGAACTATGGCTACACCTTC. The chain employs TRBV11-2 and TRBJ1-2; 7 nucleotides align to TRBD1. The CDR3 length is 13 residues. The germline gives CDR1 SGHAT, CDR2 FQNNGV. Germline trimming cut 5 bases from V and 2 bases from J; bases unmatched to any gene: 2.

V gene TRBV4-1 combines with J gene TRBJ1-2; TRBD1 matches 12 bases. Trimming cost V 0 bases and J 3 bases; bases outside gene matches: 2. The length of the CDR3 is 16 residues. Germline values: CDR1 MGHRA, CDR2 YSYEKL. For the CDR3, the DNA is TGCGCCAGCAGCCAAGAGGGGACAGGGGGCTACTATGGCTACACCTTC. Translation: CASSQEGTGGYYGYTF.

This clone was counted a few times. The chain has TRBV6-4 and TRBJ1-2, with D uncertain. The CDR3 runs to 14 residues. The V gene lost 5 bases and the J gene lost 4 bases, with 14 bases spanning the gap. Germline CDR1 reads MRHNA; CDR2 reads SNTAGT. CDR3 coding DNA: TGTGCCAGCAGTAAGGATCCGGCAGGCTATGGCTACACCTTC. Amino acids: CASSKDPAGYGYTF.

In the case of this clone: The conserved phenylalanine or tryptophan is not found at the CDR3 terminus, so this likely reflects a read error. Because the CDR3's place on the DNA is in doubt, the DNA is left out and the CDR3 is given as listed by TCRdb. This chain uses TRBV6-1 with TRBJ1-2; TRBD1, the table's D call, was not compared with the DNA. The CDR3 extends over 10 residues, inclusive of both ends. Per germline, CDR1 MNHNS and CDR2 SASEGT. The CDR3 sequence: CASSEVGSMI.

The genes are TRBV5-1 and TRBJ2-7, with 11 positions matching TRBD2. Germline V gene data show CDR1 as SGHRS and CDR2 as YFSETQ. The CDR3 is 15 amino acids. V was clipped by 3 bases and J by 3 bases; unmatched bases: 5. CDR3 nucleotides: TGCGCCAGCAGCTCGACTAGCGGGATTCGCTACGAGCAGTACTTC. It is translated as CASSSTSGIRYEQYF.